One sample yielded the 20 T cell receptor beta chains listed below, sequenced in a study of T cell responses to AZD1222 COVID-19 vaccine listed by TCRdb under 2021. The sample's time point label, in plain terms: about 28 days (+/-7) after the second vaccine dose. Library prep was done by the immunoSEQ multiplex PCR assay. TCRdb took over this immuneACCESS table, retaining in-frame rearrangements with V and J assigned. Such tables are incomplete; in checked studies, under half of the missing clones stem from an unresolved V gene, and the remainder is unexplained. Present in this sample are 85,000 to 120,000 clones, 90% of which were seen just once. 7% to 9% of the sample rests with the top ten. The source was peripheral blood, collected 28 days after the second AZD1222 dose. These receptors all come from an adult who received the AZD1222 COVID-19 vaccine.

J is TRBJ1-3 and V is TRBV9; 9 bases line up with TRBD1. Germline V lookup: CDR1 SGDLS, CDR2 YYNGEE. With V trimmed by 4 bases and J by 0 bases, 26 bases remained unmatched. The CDR3 has 23 residues. The CDR3 reads CASSSPGGPWTGDKIGSGNTIYF. In DNA form, the CDR3 reads TGTGCCAGCAGCTCCCCGGGGGGGCCGTGGACAGGGGATAAAATTGGCTCTGGAAACACCATATATTTT.

The chain joins TRBV30 to TRBJ2-7, with 7 bases fitting TRBD1. The CDR3 extends over 14 amino acids. Per germline, CDR1 GTSNPN and CDR2 SVGIG (reference sequence). The ends lost 4 bases at V and 2 bases at J; junction bases unmatched: 8. CDR3 protein: CAWTAGTATYEQYF. The CDR3 DNA is TGTGCCTGGACCGCCGGGACAGCTACCTACGAGCAGTACTTC.

In this sample, this clone turned up once. The V and J genes are TRBV10-3 and TRBJ2-7; 12 nucleotides agree with TRBD2. Trimming took 6 bases from V and 4 from J; bases not matched to a gene: 7. The CDR3 covers 15 residues. Germline CDR1 is ENHRY and CDR2 is SYGVKD. CDR3 bases: TGTGCCATCAGGAGCCCGACTAGCGGGGGATACGAGCAGTACTTC. Protein: CAIRSPTSGGYEQYF.

The genes are TRBV6-5 and TRBJ2-7, with D uncertain. Germline values: CDR1 MNHEY, CDR2 SVGAGI. The V gene lost 7 bases and the J gene lost 5 bases, with 15 bases spanning the gap. The CDR3 contains 13 residues. This CDR3 is CASKSRVPHEQYF. CDR3 nucleotides: TGTGCCAGCAAGAGCCGGGTCCCTCACGAGCAGTACTTC.

The chain links TRBV6-2 or TRBV6-3 to TRBJ2-7, with D possibly being TRBD2 (5 bases). The CDR3 covers 16 residues. Germline CDR1 and CDR2: MNHEY and SVGEGT. Trimming removed 2 bases at V and 0 bases at J, with 14 bases between. The CDR3 sequence is CASSYEWESSSYEQYF. The CDR3 DNA sequence: TGTGCCAGCAGTTACGAGTGGGAGTCGAGCTCCTACGAGCAGTACTTC.

The chain employs TRBV18 and TRBJ1-5, with D possibly being TRBD1 (5 bases). The germline gives CDR1 KGHSH, CDR2 LQKENI. Trimming left V 3 bases short and J 0 bases short, with 9 bases between. The CDR3 extends over 15 amino acids. CDR3 region: CASSPSTDSNQPQHF. CDR3 DNA: TGTGCCAGCTCACCGTCGACAGATAGCAATCAGCCCCAGCATTTT.

This rearrangement joins TRBV7-2 to TRBJ2-2; D unclear. The germline V gene has CDR1 SGHTA and CDR2 FQGNSA. The length of the CDR3 is 15 residues. Trimming left V 1 base short and J 2 bases short, with 8 bases between. CDR3 region: CASSLGVGNTGELFF. The CDR3 coding sequence is TGTGCCAGCAGCTTAGGTGTCGGAAACACCGGGGAGCTGTTTTTT.

This chain connects TRBV29-1 to TRBJ2-7; 8 bases align to TRBD1. Germline V gene lookup returns CDR1 SQVTM and CDR2 ANQGSEA. V lost 4 bases, J lost 6 bases, and 11 bases stayed unmatched. This CDR3 region has 14 residues. Here the CDR3 reads CSVGSSDRVAEQYF. The CDR3 DNA follows: TGCAGCGTTGGGTCTTCGGACAGGGTTGCCGAGCAGTACTTC.

The chain recombines TRBV24-1 with TRBJ1-1, with D unresolved. In germline, CDR1 is KGHDR, CDR2 SFDVKD. Trimming shortened V by 3 bases and J by 10 bases, and 17 bases separated the two germline ends. This CDR3 has 14 amino acids. The CDR3 reads CATSDIAASWGAFF. CDR3 bases: TGTGCCACCAGTGATATAGCGGCCAGCTGGGGAGCTTTCTTT.

The chain is built from TRBV9 and TRBJ1-6; D ambiguous. The CDR3 is 13 amino acids. Trimming left V 3 bases short and J 14 bases short, with 15 bases between. Germline V gives CDR1 SGDLS, CDR2 YYNGEE. The CDR3 is CASSGPGTSALHF. The DNA for the CDR3 is TGTGCCAGCAGCGGACCAGGAACCTCGGCCCTCCACTTT.

This clone was found once. This sequence joins TRBV5-1 and TRBJ2-3, with unresolved D. Trimming took off 1 base at V and 3 bases at J, with 3 bases between the two ends. This CDR3 comprises 12 residues. Germline CDR1 reads SGHRS; CDR2 reads YFSETQ. The CDR3 protein is CASSLRTDTQYF. CDR3 in DNA: TGCGCCAGCAGCTTGCGGACAGATACGCAGTATTTT.

The chain carries TRBV18 and TRBJ2-7; D possibly corresponds to TRBD2 (6 bases). Germline CDR1 and CDR2: KGHSH and LQKENI. The V and J ends lost 3 bases and 3 bases respectively, with 12 bases between them. This CDR3 has 14 residues. CDR3 residues: CASSPRTTDYEQYF. The DNA for the CDR3 is TGTGCCAGCTCACCGCGGACTACCGACTACGAGCAGTACTTC. The full variable domain, its missing parts supplied by reference TRBV18 and TRBJ2-7, is NAGVMQNPRHLVRRRGQEARLRCSPMKGHSHVYWYRQLPEEGLKFMVYLQKENIIDESGMPKERFSAEFPKEGPSILRIQQVVRGDSAAYFCASSPRTTDYEQYFGPGTRLTVT.

This clone occurred once. The chain couples TRBV15 to TRBJ2-3; TRBD1 aligns across 8 bases. The CDR3 runs to 16 residues. The V segment lost 1 base and the J segment 0 bases; nucleotides outside the gene matches: 3. CDR1 and CDR2 (germline): LNHNV, YYDKDF (reference sequence). The DNA of the CDR3 is TGTGCCACCAGCAGAGGGGGGACAGGTAGCACAGATACGCAGTATTTT. As protein: CATSRGGTGSTDTQYF.

This clone came up once. The chain carries TRBV29-1 and TRBJ2-3, with TRBD2 matching 7 bases. This CDR3 comprises 14 residues. Germline V lookup: CDR1 SQVTM, CDR2 ANQGSEA. Trimming at V came to 4 bases and at J to 1 base, leaving 5 bases not matched to a gene. CDR3 sequence reads: CSVVEGRGTDTQYF. CDR3 DNA: TGCAGCGTTGTGGAGGGGAGGGGCACAGATACGCAGTATTTT.

V gene TRBV7-6 combines with J gene TRBJ1-1, with 7 nucleotides matching TRBD1. This CDR3 has 15 amino acids. The V gene's germline CDR1 is SGHVS and CDR2 FNYEAQ. V gave up 7 bases and J gave up 3 bases; unmatched junction bases: 11. The CDR3 sequence: CASIPAGGGYTEAFF. For the CDR3, the DNA is TGTGCCAGCATCCCCGCAGGGGGTGGGTACACTGAAGCTTTCTTT.

The CDR3 DNA reads as TGTGCCGCCGGCAGTAGGCTAGCGGAGACCCAGTACTTC. Translated: CAAGSRLAETQYF. The chain recombines TRBV12-3 or TRBV12-4 with TRBJ2-5, with D tentatively TRBD2 (6 bases). With 11 bases removed from V and 5 bases from J, the gap between germline ends came to 18 bases. This CDR3 comprises 13 residues.

The rearrangement uses TRBV3-1 (or the pseudogene TRBV3-2) and TRBJ1-2, with a tentative D call TRBD1 (5 bases). The V end lost 1 base, the J end lost 1 base, and 7 bases lay between the germline ends. The CDR3 spans 14 residues. Germline V gives CDR1 LGHDT, CDR2 YNNKEL (reference sequence). The CDR3 sequence: CASSQVGHNYGYTF. The CDR3 nucleotides are TGTGCCAGCAGCCAAGTTGGACATAACTATGGCTACACCTTC.

This chain connects TRBV3-1 (or the pseudogene TRBV3-2) to TRBJ2-7, with D perhaps TRBD2 (6 bases). The CDR3 runs 14 residues. Germline CDR1 reads LGHDT; CDR2 reads YNNKEL (reference sequence). With 8 bases removed from V and 3 bases from J, the gap between germline ends came to 17 bases. CDR3 sequence reads: CASGGQRADYEQYF. CDR3 sequence (DNA): TGTGCCAGCGGGGGTCAGCGGGCGGACTACGAGCAGTACTTC.

This sequence joins TRBV19 and TRBJ2-5; 9 bases fit TRBD2. The CDR3 contains 15 residues. Germline V gives CDR1 LNHDA, CDR2 SQIVND (reference sequence). The trim removed 3 bases at V and 5 bases at J, leaving 7 bases unmatched. CDR3 amino acids: CASSIRSAGGETQYF. The CDR3, as DNA: TGTGCCAGTAGTATTCGTTCTGCGGGGGGGGAGACCCAGTACTTC. The full variable domain, with the rest looked up from reference TRBV19 and TRBJ2-5, is DGGITQSPKYLFRKEGQNVTLSCEQNLNHDAMYWYRQDPGQGLRLIYYSQIVNDFQKGDIAEGYSVSREKKESFPLTVTSAQKNPTAFYLCASSIRSAGGETQYFGPGTRLLVL.

This chain uses TRBV14 with TRBJ1-2; D not resolved. The length of the CDR3 is 13 residues. V lost 4 bases, J lost 8 bases, and 14 bases lay in between. Germline-derived CDR1 and CDR2 are SGHDN and FVKESK. CDR3 bases: TGTGCCAGCAGCCCCCGGGAGTCCGGGGGCTACACCTTC. Protein product: CASSPRESGGYTF.